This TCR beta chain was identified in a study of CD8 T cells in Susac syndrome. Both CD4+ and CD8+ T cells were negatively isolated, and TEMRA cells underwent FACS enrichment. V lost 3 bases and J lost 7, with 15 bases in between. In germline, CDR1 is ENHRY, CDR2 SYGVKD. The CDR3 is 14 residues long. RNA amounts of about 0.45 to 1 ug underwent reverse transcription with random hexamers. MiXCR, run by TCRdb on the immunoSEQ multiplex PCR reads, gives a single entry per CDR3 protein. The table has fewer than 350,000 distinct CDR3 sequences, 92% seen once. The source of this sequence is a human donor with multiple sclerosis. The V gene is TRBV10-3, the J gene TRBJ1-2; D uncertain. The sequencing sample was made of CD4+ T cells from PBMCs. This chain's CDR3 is CAISDPGGRGGYTF. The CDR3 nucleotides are TGTGCCATCAGTGATCCTGGTGGTCGGGGTGGCTACACCTTC.